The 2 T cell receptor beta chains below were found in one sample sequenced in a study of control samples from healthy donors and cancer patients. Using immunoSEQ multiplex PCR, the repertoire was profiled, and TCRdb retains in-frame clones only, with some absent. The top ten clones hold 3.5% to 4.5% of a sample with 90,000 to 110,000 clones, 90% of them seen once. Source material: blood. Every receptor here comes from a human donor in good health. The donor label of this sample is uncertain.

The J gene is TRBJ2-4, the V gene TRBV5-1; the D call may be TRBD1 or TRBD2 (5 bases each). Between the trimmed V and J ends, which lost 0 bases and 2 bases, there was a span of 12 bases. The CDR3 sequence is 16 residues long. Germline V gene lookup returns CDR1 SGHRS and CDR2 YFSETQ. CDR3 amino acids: CASSLGGAESKNIQYF. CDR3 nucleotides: TGCGCCAGCAGCTTGGGAGGGGCTGAATCCAAAAACATTCAGTACTTC.

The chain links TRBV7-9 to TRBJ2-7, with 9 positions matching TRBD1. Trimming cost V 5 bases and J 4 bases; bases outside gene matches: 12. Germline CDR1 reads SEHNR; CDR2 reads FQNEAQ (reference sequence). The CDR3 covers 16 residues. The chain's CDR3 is CASSHTGTGMWYEQYF. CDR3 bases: TGTGCCAGCAGCCACACCGGGACAGGGATGTGGTACGAGCAGTACTTC.